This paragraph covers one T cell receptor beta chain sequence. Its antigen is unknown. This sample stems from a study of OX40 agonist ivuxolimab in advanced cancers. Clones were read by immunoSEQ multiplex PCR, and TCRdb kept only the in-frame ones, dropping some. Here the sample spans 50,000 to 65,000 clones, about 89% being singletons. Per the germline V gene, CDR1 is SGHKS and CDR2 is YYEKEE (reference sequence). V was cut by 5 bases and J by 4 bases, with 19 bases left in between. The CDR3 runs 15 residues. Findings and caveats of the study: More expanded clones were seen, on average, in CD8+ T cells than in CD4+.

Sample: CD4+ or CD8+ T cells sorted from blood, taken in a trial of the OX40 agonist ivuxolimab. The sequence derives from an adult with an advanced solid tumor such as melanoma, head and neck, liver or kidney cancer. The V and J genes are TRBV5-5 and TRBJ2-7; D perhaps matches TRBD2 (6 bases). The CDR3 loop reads CASRSAGTGEYEQYF. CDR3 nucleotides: TGTGCCAGCAGGTCTGCCGGGACGGGGGAGTACGAGCAGTACTTC.